This TCR beta chain derives from a study of T cells in Graves' hyperthyroidism and ophthalmopathy. Amplification of TCR beta CDR3 regions used RNA as the template. HTBI primers were used for first-round RT-PCR of the TCR CDR3. TCRdb called the multiplex PCR reads again in MiXCR, with one record for every CDR3 protein. The sample includes about 400,000 distinct CDR3 sequences, over 12% of them seen just once. In this sample, this clonotype turned up a few times. The length of the CDR3 is 15 residues. Per the germline V gene, CDR1 is PRHDT and CDR2 is FYEKMQ (reference sequence). V gave up 2 bases and J gave up 3 bases; unmatched junction bases: 4. The study included ophthalmopathy patients with Clinical Activity Score at least 3, NOSPECS grade at least 4 and duration under 3 months. Every diagnosis used clinical symptoms, serum thyroxine and TRAb, thyroid ultrasound and orbital computed tomography.

This sequence was found in a woman aged 60-75 years with Graves' ophthalmopathy. Source material: blood. This rearrangement joins TRBV13 to TRBJ2-1; 7 nucleotides match TRBD2. The CDR3 coding sequence is TGTGCCAGCAGCTTACGTGGGAGGGGCTACAATGAGCAGTTCTTC. Translating it yields CASSLRGRGYNEQFF.